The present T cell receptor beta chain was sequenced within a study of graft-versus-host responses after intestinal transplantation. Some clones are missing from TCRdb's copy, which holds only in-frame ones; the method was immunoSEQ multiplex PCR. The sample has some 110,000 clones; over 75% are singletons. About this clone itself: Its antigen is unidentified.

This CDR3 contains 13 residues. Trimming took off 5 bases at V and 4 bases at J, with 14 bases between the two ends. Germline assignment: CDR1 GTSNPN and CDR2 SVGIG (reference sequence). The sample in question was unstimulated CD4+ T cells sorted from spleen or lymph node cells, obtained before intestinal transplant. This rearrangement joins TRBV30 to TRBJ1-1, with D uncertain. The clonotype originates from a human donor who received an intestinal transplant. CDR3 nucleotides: TGTGCCTGGGGTCCGACGCGCGGCACTGAAGCTTTCTTT. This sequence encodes CAWGPTRGTEAFF.